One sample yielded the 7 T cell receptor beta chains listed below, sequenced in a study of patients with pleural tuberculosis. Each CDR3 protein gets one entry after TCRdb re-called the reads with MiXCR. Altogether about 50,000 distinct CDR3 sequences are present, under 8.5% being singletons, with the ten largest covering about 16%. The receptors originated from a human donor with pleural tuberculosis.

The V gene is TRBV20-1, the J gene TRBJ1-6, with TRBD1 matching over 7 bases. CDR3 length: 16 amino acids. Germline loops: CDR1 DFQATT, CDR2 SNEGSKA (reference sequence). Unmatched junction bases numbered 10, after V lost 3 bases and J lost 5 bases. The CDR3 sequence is CSASGQATNNNSPLHF. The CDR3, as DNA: TGCAGTGCTAGTGGACAGGCGACGAACAATAATTCACCCCTCCACTTT.

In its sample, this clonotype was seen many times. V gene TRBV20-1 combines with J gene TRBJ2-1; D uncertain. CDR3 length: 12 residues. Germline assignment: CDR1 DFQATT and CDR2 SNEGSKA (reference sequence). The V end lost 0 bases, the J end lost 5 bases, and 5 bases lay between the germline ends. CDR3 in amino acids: CSARETDNEQFF. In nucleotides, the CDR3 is TGCAGTGCTAGAGAAACGGACAATGAGCAGTTCTTC.

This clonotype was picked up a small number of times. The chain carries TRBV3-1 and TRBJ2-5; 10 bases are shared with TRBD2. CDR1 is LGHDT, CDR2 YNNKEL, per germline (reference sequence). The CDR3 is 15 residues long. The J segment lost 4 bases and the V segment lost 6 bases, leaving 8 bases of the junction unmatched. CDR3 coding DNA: TGTGCCAGCAGTCCAGCGGGAGGGCCCTCAGAGACCCAGTACTTC. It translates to CASSPAGGPSETQYF.

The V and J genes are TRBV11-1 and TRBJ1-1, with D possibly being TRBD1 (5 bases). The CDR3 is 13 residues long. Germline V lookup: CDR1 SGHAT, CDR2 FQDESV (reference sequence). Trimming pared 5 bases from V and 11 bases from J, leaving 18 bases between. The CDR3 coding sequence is TGTGCCAGCAGCAAGGGGACCGCCCAAGTGGCTTTCTTT. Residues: CASSKGTAQVAFF.

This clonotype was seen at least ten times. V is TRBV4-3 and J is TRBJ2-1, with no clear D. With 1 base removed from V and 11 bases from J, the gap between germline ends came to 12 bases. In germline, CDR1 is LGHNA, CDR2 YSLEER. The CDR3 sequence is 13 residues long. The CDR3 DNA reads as TGCGCCAGCAGCCAAGCAAATCGGGCTCAGCAGTTCTTC. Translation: CASSQANRAQQFF.

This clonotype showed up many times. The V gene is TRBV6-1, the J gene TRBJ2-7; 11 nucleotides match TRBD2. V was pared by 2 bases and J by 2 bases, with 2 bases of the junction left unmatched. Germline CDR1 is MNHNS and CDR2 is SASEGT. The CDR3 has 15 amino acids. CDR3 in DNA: TGTGCCAGCAGTGAATTAGCGGGAGGGCCCTACGAGCAGTACTTC. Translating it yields CASSELAGGPYEQYF.

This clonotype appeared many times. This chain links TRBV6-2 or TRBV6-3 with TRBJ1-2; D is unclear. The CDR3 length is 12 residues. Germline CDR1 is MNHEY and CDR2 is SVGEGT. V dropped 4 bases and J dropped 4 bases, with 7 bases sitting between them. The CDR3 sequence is CASSFRAYGYTF. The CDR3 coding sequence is TGTGCCAGCAGTTTCCGGGCCTATGGCTACACCTTC.